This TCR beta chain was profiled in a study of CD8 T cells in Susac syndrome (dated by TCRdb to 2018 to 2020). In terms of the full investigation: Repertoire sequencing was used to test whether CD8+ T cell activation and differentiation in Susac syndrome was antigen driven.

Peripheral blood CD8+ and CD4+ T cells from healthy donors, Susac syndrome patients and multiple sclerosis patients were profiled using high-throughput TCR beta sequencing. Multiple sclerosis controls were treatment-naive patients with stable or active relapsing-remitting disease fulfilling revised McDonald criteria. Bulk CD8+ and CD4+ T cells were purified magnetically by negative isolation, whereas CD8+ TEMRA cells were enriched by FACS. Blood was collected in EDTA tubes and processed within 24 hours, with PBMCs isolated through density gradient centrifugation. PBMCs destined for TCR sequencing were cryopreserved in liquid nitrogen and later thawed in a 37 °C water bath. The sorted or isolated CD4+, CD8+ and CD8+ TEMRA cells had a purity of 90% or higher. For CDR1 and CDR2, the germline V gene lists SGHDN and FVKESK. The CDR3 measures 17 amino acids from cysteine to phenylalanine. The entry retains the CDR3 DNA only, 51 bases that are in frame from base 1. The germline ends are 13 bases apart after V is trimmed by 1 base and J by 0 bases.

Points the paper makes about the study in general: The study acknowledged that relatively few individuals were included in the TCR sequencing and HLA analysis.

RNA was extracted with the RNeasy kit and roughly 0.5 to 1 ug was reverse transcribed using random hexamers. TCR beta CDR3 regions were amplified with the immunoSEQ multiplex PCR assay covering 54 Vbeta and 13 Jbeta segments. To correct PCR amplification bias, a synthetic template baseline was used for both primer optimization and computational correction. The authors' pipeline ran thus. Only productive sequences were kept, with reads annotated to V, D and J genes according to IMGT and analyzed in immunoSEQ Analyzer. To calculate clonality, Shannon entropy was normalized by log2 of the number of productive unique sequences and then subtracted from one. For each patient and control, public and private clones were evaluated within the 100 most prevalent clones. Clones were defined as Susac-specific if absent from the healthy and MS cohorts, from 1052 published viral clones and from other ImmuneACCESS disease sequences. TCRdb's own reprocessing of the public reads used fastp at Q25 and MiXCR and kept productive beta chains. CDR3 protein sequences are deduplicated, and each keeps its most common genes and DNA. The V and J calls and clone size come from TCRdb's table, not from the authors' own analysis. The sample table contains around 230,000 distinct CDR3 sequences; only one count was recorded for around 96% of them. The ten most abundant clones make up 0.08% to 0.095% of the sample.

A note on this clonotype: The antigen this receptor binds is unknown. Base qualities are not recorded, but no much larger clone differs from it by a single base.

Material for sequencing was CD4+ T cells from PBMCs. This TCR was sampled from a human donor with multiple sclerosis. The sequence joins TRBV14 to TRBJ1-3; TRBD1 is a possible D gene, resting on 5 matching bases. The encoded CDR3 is CASSQGGRRTSGNTIYF. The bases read TGTGCCAGCAGCCAAGGGGGACGGAGGACCTCTGGAAACACCATATATTTT.